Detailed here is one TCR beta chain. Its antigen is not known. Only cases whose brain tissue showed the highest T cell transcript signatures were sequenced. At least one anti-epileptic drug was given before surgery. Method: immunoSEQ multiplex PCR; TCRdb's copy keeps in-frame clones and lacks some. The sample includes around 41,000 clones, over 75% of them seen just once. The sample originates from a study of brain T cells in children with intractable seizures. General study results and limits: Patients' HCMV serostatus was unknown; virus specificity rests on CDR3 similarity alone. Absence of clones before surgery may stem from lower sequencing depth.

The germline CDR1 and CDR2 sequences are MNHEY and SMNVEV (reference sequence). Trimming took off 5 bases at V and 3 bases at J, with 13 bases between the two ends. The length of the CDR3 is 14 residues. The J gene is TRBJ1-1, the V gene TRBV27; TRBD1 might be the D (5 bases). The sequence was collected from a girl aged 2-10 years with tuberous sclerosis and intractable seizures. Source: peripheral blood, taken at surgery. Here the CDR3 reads CASSPYPGHTEAFF. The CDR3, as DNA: TGTGCCAGCAGTCCATACCCAGGGCACACTGAAGCTTTCTTT.